One sample yielded the 4 T cell receptor beta chains listed below, sequenced in a study of control samples from healthy donors and cancer patients. The repertoire was sequenced with immunoSEQ multiplex PCR; TCRdb's copy has only in-frame clones and lacks some. Here the sample spans 150,000 to 200,000 clones, 75% to 95% being singletons. Material: blood. These receptors all stem from a woman under 40 in good health.

The rearrangement links TRBV5-1 to TRBJ1-1; 8 positions match TRBD1. J lost 0 bases, V lost 4 bases, and 11 bases had no gene match. The CDR3 extends over 17 amino acids. CDR1 is SGHRS and CDR2 is YFSETQ in the germline V gene. The chain's CDR3 is CASSPPTGAGMNTEAFF. CDR3 sequence (DNA): TGCGCCAGCAGCCCGCCGACAGGGGCTGGGATGAACACTGAAGCTTTCTTT. The variable domain in full, completed from reference TRBV5-1 and TRBJ1-1, reads KAGVTQTPRYLIKTRGQQVTLSCSPISGHRSVSWYQQTPGQGLQFLFEYFSETQRNKGNFPGRFSGRQFSNSRSEMNVSTLELGDSALYLCASSPPTGAGMNTEAFFGQGTRLTVV.

The genes are TRBV5-5 and TRBJ1-2, with TRBD1 as a possible D gene (5 bases). V gave up 2 bases and J gave up 2 bases, with 10 bases separating them. Germline CDR1 reads SGHKS; CDR2 reads YYEKEE (reference sequence). CDR3 length: 14 residues. The CDR3 here is CASSLRAGNYGYTF. In DNA, the CDR3 is TGTGCCAGCAGCTTAAGGGCAGGGAACTATGGCTACACCTTC.

The rearrangement uses TRBV3-1 (or the pseudogene TRBV3-2) and TRBJ2-1, with a tentative D call TRBD2 (6 bases). In germline, CDR1 is LGHDT, CDR2 YNNKEL (reference sequence). Trimming shortened V by 0 bases and J by 5 bases, and 11 bases separated the two germline ends. CDR3 length: 15 residues. Written as DNA, the CDR3 is TGTGCCAGCAGCCAAGAGACCGGGAGTGACAATGAGCAGTTCTTC. Amino acid sequence: CASSQETGSDNEQFF.

The genes are TRBV19 and TRBJ2-3; weak D call: TRBD1 (5 bases). Trimming removed 5 bases at V and 0 bases at J, with 12 bases between. CDR1 and CDR2 (germline): LNHDA, SQIVND (reference sequence). This CDR3 is built from 15 residues. Written as DNA, the CDR3 is TGTGCCAGTAGTGACCAGGGCCTTAGCACAGATACGCAGTATTTT. It yields the protein CASSDQGLSTDTQYF.